Below are 11 T cell receptor beta chains sequenced from a single sample in a study of blood T cell repertoires in COVID-19. Clones were sequenced by immunoSEQ multiplex PCR, and TCRdb holds only the in-frame ones, with some missing. Of around 120,000 clones listed, around 76% are singletons. Sequenced: peripheral blood. The source is a man aged 70-80 years with acute or convalescent COVID-19.

V and J are TRBV29-1 and TRBJ1-5, with TRBD1 identical over 10 bases. V was pared by 4 bases and J by 2 bases, with 2 bases of the junction left unmatched. Per the germline V gene, CDR1 is SQVTM and CDR2 is ANQGSEA. The length of the CDR3 is 14 residues. CDR3 DNA: TGCAGCGTTGGAGGGACAGGGGGCAATCAGCCCCAGCATTTT. Its translation is CSVGGTGGNQPQHF.

The rearrangement uses TRBV5-1 and TRBJ2-5; TRBD1 agrees at 10 bases. The J segment lost 5 bases and the V segment lost 4 bases, leaving 5 bases of the junction unmatched. Looked up from germline, CDR1 is SGHRS and CDR2 is YFSETQ. The CDR3 runs 14 residues. The CDR3 loop reads CASSPGQGEETQYF. CDR3 bases: TGCGCCAGCAGCCCTGGACAGGGGGAGGAGACCCAGTACTTC.

This rearrangement joins TRBV9 to TRBJ1-6; the match to TRBD1 covers 7 bases. Germline V gene sequence: CDR1 SGDLS, CDR2 YYNGEE. The J segment lost 8 bases and the V segment lost 5 bases, leaving 4 bases of the junction unmatched. The CDR3 has 13 amino acids. The CDR3 sequence: CASRTGLHSPLHF. DNA of the CDR3: TGTGCCAGCAGGACAGGGTTACATTCACCCCTCCACTTT.

The J gene is TRBJ1-5, the V gene TRBV6-5, with 7 bases matching TRBD1. With 8 bases clipped from V and 3 bases from J, the junction kept 7 bases outside the gene matches. CDR3 length equals 14 residues. Germline-derived CDR1 and CDR2 are MNHEY and SVGAGI. The CDR3: CASRLTGLNQPQHF. CDR3 DNA: TGTGCCAGCCGATTGACAGGGCTCAATCAGCCCCAGCATTTT.

The CDR3 sequence is CASSLGHKGTDTQYF. The CDR3 DNA reads as TGCGCCAGCAGCTTAGGACACAAGGGGACAGATACGCAGTATTTT. The chain recombines TRBV5-1 with TRBJ2-3; TRBD1 is a possible D gene (5 bases). Germline assignment: CDR1 SGHRS and CDR2 YFSETQ. The CDR3 covers 15 residues. V was cut by 2 bases and J by 3 bases, with 13 bases left in between. The full variable domain, in which reference TRBV5-1 and TRBJ2-3 provide the parts outside the CDR3, is KAGVTQTPRYLIKTRGQQVTLSCSPISGHRSVSWYQQTPGQGLQFLFEYFSETQRNKGNFPGRFSGRQFSNSRSEMNVSTLELGDSALYLCASSLGHKGTDTQYFGPGTRLTVL.

The CDR3 reads CASSARDTQYF. DNA for the CDR3: TGTGCCAGCAGCGCCAGAGATACGCAGTATTTT. The rearrangement links TRBV9 to TRBJ2-3; the D is unclear. The germline gives CDR1 SGDLS, CDR2 YYNGEE. The CDR3 spans 11 residues. The V end was cut by 3 bases, the J end by 5 bases, with 4 bases between.

The chain employs TRBV6-8 and TRBJ2-3, with 8 nucleotides matching TRBD1. The CDR3 is 16 residues long. Germline CDR1 reads MNHGY; CDR2 reads SAAAGT. The ends lost 4 bases at V and 5 bases at J; junction bases unmatched: 11. In nucleotides, the CDR3 is TGTGCCAGCAGTTTACGGACAGGGACGACAAGAGATACGCAGTATTTT. Its translation is CASSLRTGTTRDTQYF.

The rearrangement joins TRBV5-6 to TRBJ1-2; 11 bases are shared with TRBD1. J was trimmed by 7 bases and V by 2 bases; bases with no gene match: 7. Germline V gene lookup returns CDR1 SGHDT and CDR2 YYEEEE. The CDR3 length is 15 residues. The CDR3 spells CASSLTTGQGVGYTF. The CDR3 DNA reads TGTGCCAGCAGCTTAACGACGGGACAGGGGGTTGGCTACACCTTC.

The chain links TRBV7-6 to TRBJ2-2; 8 nucleotides align to TRBD1. There are 15 residues in the CDR3. J gave up 1 base and V 5 bases, and 3 bases lay outside the gene matches. The germline gives CDR1 SGHVS, CDR2 FNYEAQ. CDR3 nucleotide sequence: TGTGCCAGCAGCCTAGGGACAGGGAACACCGGGGAGCTGTTTTTT. Encoded protein: CASSLGTGNTGELFF.

This sequence joins TRBV6-5 and TRBJ1-2; D may be TRBD1 (6 bases). Germline values: CDR1 MNHEY, CDR2 SVGAGI. The CDR3 contains 13 residues. V was trimmed by 5 bases and J by 7 bases, leaving 14 bases between them. The CDR3 is CASSPGASGGYTF. The CDR3 DNA reads TGTGCCAGCAGTCCAGGGGCTTCAGGTGGCTACACCTTC.

This rearrangement joins TRBV25-1 to TRBJ1-2, with TRBD1 matching over 8 bases. The germline V gene has CDR1 MGHDK and CDR2 SYGVNS. V lost 6 bases, J lost 3 bases, and 15 bases stayed unmatched. The CDR3 totals 17 residues. The CDR3 nucleotides are TGTGCCAGCAGCCAGGACAGGGCGTCTACCCAAGACTATGGCTACACCTTC. This gives the protein CASSQDRASTQDYGYTF.